The 24 T cell receptor beta chains below were found in one sample sequenced in a study of T cell changes during pregnancy in multiple sclerosis. Produced via immunoSEQ multiplex PCR; TCRdb's table is partial and in-frame only. In the table there are roughly 100,000 clones, around 94% of which are singletons. Sequencing used peripheral blood, obtained after pregnancy. These receptor sequences come from a female donor with multiple sclerosis, enrolled in a pregnancy study.

This clone was observed a few times. The chain uses TRBV7-7 and TRBJ2-2, with TRBD1 identical over 7 bases. Losses at the gene ends were 2 bases for V and 5 bases for J; bases not matched to a gene: 5. Germline assignment: CDR1 SSHAT and CDR2 FNYEAQ (reference sequence). The CDR3 covers 15 residues. The CDR3 protein is CASSLRGLGTGELFF. The CDR3 nucleotides are TGTGCCAGCAGCTTAAGGGGGCTGGGGACCGGGGAGCTGTTTTTT.

This chain uses TRBV2 with TRBJ1-2, with TRBD1 matching over 7 bases. The CDR3 totals 14 residues. The V segment lost 3 bases and the J segment 2 bases; nucleotides outside the gene matches: 3. Germline V CDR1 and CDR2: SNHLY, FYNNEI. This CDR3 is CASSEPGQNYGYTF. The DNA of the CDR3 is TGTGCCAGCAGTGAGCCGGGACAGAACTATGGCTACACCTTC.

This chain joins TRBV6-6 and TRBJ1-5, with no clear D. This CDR3 has 14 residues. CDR1 is MNHNY, CDR2 SVGAGI, per germline (reference sequence). The V end was cut by 4 bases, the J end by 7 bases, with 14 bases between. This CDR3 reads CASSLSRVGQPQHF. The CDR3 nucleotides are TGTGCCAGCAGTTTGAGCCGGGTTGGGCAGCCCCAGCATTTT.

CDR3 protein: CASSLGHSSGNTIYF. DNA of the CDR3: TGTGCCAGCAGCTTAGGCCATAGCTCTGGAAACACCATATATTTT. This chain uses TRBV7-6 with TRBJ1-3; D remains unclear. The V and J ends lost 1 base and 0 bases respectively, with 7 bases between them. CDR3 size: 15 residues. The V gene's germline CDR1 is SGHVS and CDR2 FNYEAQ.

The chain joins TRBV23-1 to TRBJ2-1; D is perhaps TRBD1 (5 bases). TRBV23-1 is an ORF, with its function uncertain. The CDR3 extends over 15 amino acids. Trimming cost V 0 bases and J 10 bases, with 16 bases left between them. CDR3 sequence: CASSQSKVQTAEQFF. DNA for the CDR3: TGCGCCAGCAGTCAATCGAAAGTACAGACAGCGGAGCAGTTCTTC.

This clone was counted once. The rearrangement uses TRBV5-4 and TRBJ2-5; 11 bases fit TRBD1. The CDR3 consists of 15 residues. The V segment lost 4 bases and the J segment 3 bases; nucleotides outside the gene matches: 5. The germline V gene has CDR1 SGHNT and CDR2 YYREEE (reference sequence). The CDR3 spells CASSHAGQGEETQYF. The CDR3 DNA reads TGTGCCAGCAGCCACGCGGGACAGGGGGAAGAGACCCAGTACTTC.

The rearrangement links TRBV29-1 to TRBJ1-2; TRBD1 is a possible D gene (6 bases). Trimming pared 6 bases from V and 7 bases from J, leaving 12 bases between. This CDR3 region has 11 residues. Germline CDR1 and CDR2: SQVTM and ANQGSEA. The CDR3 loop reads CSVADSSGYTF. The CDR3 DNA follows: TGCAGCGTCGCGGACAGTTCTGGCTACACCTTC.

The chain joins TRBV5-5 to TRBJ2-1; tentatively, D is TRBD2 (6 bases). The CDR3 length is 17 residues. V was trimmed by 4 bases and J by 0 bases, leaving 17 bases between them. CDR1 SGHKS and CDR2 YYEKEE come from the germline V gene (reference sequence). Here the CDR3 reads CASSQSTSRGSYNEQFF. CDR3 nucleotides: TGTGCCAGCAGCCAATCGACTTCGCGGGGCTCCTACAATGAGCAGTTCTTC.

This chain links TRBV7-8 with TRBJ2-1, with 15 bases identical to TRBD2. CDR1 and CDR2 from the germline V gene are SGHVS and FQNEAQ. The V and J ends lost 0 bases and 15 bases, in that order; junction bases with no gene match: 6. The length of the CDR3 is 15 residues. CDR3 DNA: TGTGCCAGCAGCTTAGCGCGGACTAGCGGGAGGGCTGGGTTCTTC. Amino acid sequence: CASSLARTSGRAGFF.

This chain joins TRBV7-4 and TRBJ1-2; 7 nucleotides agree with TRBD1. In germline, CDR1 is SGHVT, CDR2 SQSDAQ. The length of the CDR3 is 19 residues. The J segment lost 4 bases and the V segment lost 6 bases, leaving 23 bases of the junction unmatched. CDR3 loop: CASRPDRVRGVSWFYGYTF. The CDR3 DNA sequence: TGTGCCAGCAGGCCTGACAGGGTGAGAGGGGTGAGTTGGTTCTATGGCTACACCTTC.

The J gene is TRBJ2-1, the V gene TRBV5-1; D call uncertain. V was clipped by 4 bases and J by 7 bases, with 9 bases between them. The CDR3 extends over 12 amino acids. The germline V gene has CDR1 SGHRS and CDR2 YFSETQ. DNA for the CDR3: TGCGCCAGCAGCCCCCACGGGAATGAGCAGTTCTTC. Translating gives CASSPHGNEQFF.

The J gene is TRBJ2-1, the V gene TRBV19; TRBD1 aligns across 10 bases. Germline V gene sequence: CDR1 LNHDA, CDR2 SQIVND (reference sequence). CDR3 length equals 19 residues. With V trimmed by 1 base and J by 6 bases, 15 bases remained unmatched. CDR3 loop: CASSIGVEGGDRGRNEQFF. In nucleotides, the CDR3 is TGTGCCAGTAGTATAGGGGTAGAGGGTGGCGACAGGGGGCGCAATGAGCAGTTCTTC.

The rearrangement joins TRBV7-2 to TRBJ2-3; 10 nucleotides agree with TRBD2. The CDR3 extends over 17 amino acids. V lost 1 base, J lost 5 bases, and 9 bases stayed unmatched. CDR1 SGHTA and CDR2 FQGNSA come from the germline V gene. The CDR3 bases are TGTGCCAGCAGCTTAGGGGAGCGGGGGGGCAGAGGAGATACGCAGTATTTT. It codes for CASSLGERGGRGDTQYF.

The chain links TRBV5-1 to TRBJ1-1, with D unresolved. The CDR3 spans 15 residues. Per the germline V gene, CDR1 is SGHRS and CDR2 is YFSETQ. V shed 4 bases and J shed 4 bases, with 17 bases lying between them. Written as DNA, the CDR3 is TGCGCCAGCAGCACGGGTCTACTCGGCGGCACTGAAGCTTTCTTT. This translates into CASSTGLLGGTEAFF.

The V call is TRBV7-2, the J call TRBJ2-1; 11 bases line up with TRBD2. Germline CDR1 and CDR2: SGHTA and FQGNSA. This CDR3 contains 15 residues. V shed 5 bases, J shed 5 bases, and the junction held 5 bases outside the gene matches. The CDR3 loop is CASSDGTSGNNEQFF. For the CDR3, the DNA is TGTGCCAGCAGCGACGGGACTAGCGGAAACAATGAGCAGTTCTTC.

The chain links TRBV7-6 to TRBJ2-6, with 9 nucleotides matching TRBD1. Germline CDR1 and CDR2: SGHVS and FNYEAQ. The junction had 12 bases not matched to a gene; V was cut back by 5 bases and J by 4 bases. This CDR3 comprises 18 residues. CDR3 sequence reads: CASSLAQGAMLGANVLTF. The CDR3 DNA reads TGTGCCAGCAGCCTCGCACAGGGGGCAATGCTGGGGGCCAACGTCCTGACTTTC.

This sequence joins TRBV2 and TRBJ1-2; no clear D. V gave up 1 base and J gave up 6 bases, with 15 bases separating them. CDR3 length: 15 amino acids. CDR1 SNHLY and CDR2 FYNNEI come from the germline V gene. CDR3 protein: CASSEVVPREHGYTF. CDR3 nucleotides: TGTGCCAGCAGTGAAGTAGTTCCGAGGGAGCATGGCTACACCTTC.

This clone was seen a single time. This sample includes further DNA sequences coding for the same CDR3. V usage is TRBV9 and J usage is TRBJ1-1, with 7 positions matching TRBD1. Germline V gene sequence: CDR1 SGDLS, CDR2 YYNGEE. The CDR3 totals 14 residues. V lost 0 bases, J lost 1 base, and 0 bases stayed unmatched. CDR3 sequence: CASSVGQGNTEAFF. The CDR3 bases are TGTGCCAGCAGCGTAGGACAGGGGAACACTGAAGCTTTCTTT. The whole variable domain, remainder taken from reference TRBV9 and TRBJ1-1, is DSGVTQTPKHLITATGQRVTLRCSPRSGDLSVYWYQQSLDQGLQFLIQYYNGEERAKGNILERFSAQQFPDLHSELNLSSLELGDSALYFCASSVGQGNTEAFFGQGTRLTVV.

Written as DNA, the CDR3 is TGTGCCAGCAGTGTGGACAGGGGGCAGAATGAGCAGTTCTTC. Translation gives CASSVDRGQNEQFF. The gene calls are TRBV6-1 and TRBJ2-1, with 11 nucleotides matching TRBD1. Germline loops: CDR1 MNHNS, CDR2 SASEGT. This CDR3 region has 14 residues. With V trimmed by 4 bases and J by 7 bases, 3 bases remained unmatched.

The chain joins TRBV5-1 to TRBJ2-1; TRBD2 matches at 9 bases. CDR3 size: 16 residues. CDR1 SGHRS and CDR2 YFSETQ come from the germline V gene. The junction had 12 bases not matched to a gene; V was cut back by 4 bases and J by 7 bases. The CDR3 sequence: CASSTRISGGGNEQFF. The DNA for the CDR3 is TGCGCCAGCAGCACCCGTATTAGCGGGGGTGGGAATGAGCAGTTCTTC.

The V gene is TRBV20-1, the J gene TRBJ1-2; D uncertain. V lost 7 bases and J lost 1, with 7 bases in between. This CDR3 is built from 11 residues. CDR1 is DFQATT, CDR2 SNEGSKA, per germline (reference sequence). The CDR3 protein is CSVGSNYGYTF. The CDR3, as DNA: TGCAGTGTGGGGAGTAACTATGGCTACACCTTC.

As for this clone: This sample includes further DNA sequences coding for the same CDR3. The chain couples TRBV28 to TRBJ2-7; TRBD2 might be the D (6 bases). CDR1 is MDHEN, CDR2 SYDVKM, per germline. The CDR3 is 14 amino acids. Trimming cost V 2 bases and J 2 bases, with 10 bases left between them. The CDR3 loop is CASSLAGLTYEQYF. The CDR3 DNA sequence: TGTGCCAGCAGTTTAGCGGGGCTAACCTACGAGCAGTACTTC.

This clone was seen a single time. The chain joins TRBV5-6 to TRBJ2-3; D unresolved. The V and J ends lost 0 bases and 1 base respectively, with 9 bases between them. This CDR3 has 15 amino acids. Per the germline V gene, CDR1 is SGHDT and CDR2 is YYEEEE. This CDR3 is CASSLVWAGTDTQYF. The CDR3, as DNA: TGTGCCAGCAGCTTGGTATGGGCAGGCACAGATACGCAGTATTTT. The full variable domain, rest sourced from reference TRBV5-6 and TRBJ2-3, is DAGVTQSPTHLIKTRGQQVTLRCSPKSGHDTVSWYQQALGQGPQFIFQYYEEEERQRGNFPDRFSGHQFPNYSSELNVNALLLGDSALYLCASSLVWAGTDTQYFGPGTRLTVL.

The chain has TRBV7-2 and TRBJ2-1; 12 nucleotides match TRBD1. V shed 5 bases, J shed 10 bases, and the junction held 12 bases outside the gene matches. The V gene's germline CDR1 is SGHTA and CDR2 FQGNSA. This CDR3 has 16 amino acids. CDR3 sequence reads: CASSPRPGQGAFEQFF. The CDR3 DNA sequence: TGTGCCAGCAGCCCGAGACCGGGACAGGGGGCGTTCGAGCAGTTCTTC.